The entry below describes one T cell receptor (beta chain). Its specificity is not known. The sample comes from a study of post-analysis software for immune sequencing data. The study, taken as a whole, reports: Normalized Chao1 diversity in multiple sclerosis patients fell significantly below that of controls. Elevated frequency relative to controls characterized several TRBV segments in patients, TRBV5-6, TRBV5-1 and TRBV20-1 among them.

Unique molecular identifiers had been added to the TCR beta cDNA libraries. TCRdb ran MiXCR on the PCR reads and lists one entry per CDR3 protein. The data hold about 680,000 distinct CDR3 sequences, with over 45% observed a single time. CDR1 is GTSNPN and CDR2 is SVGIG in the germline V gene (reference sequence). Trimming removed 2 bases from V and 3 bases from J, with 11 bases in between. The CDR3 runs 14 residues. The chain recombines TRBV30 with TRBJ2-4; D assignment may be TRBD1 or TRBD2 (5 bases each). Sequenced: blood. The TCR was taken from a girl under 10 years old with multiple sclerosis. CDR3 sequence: CAWSPGTVKNIQYF. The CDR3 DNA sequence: TGTGCCTGGAGTCCCGGGACGGTCAAAAACATTCAGTACTTC.